This T cell receptor beta chain came from a study of brain T cells in children with intractable seizures. Clones were sequenced by immunoSEQ multiplex PCR, and TCRdb holds only the in-frame ones, with some missing. The table lists roughly 80,000 clones, around 91% of them singletons. Per the germline V gene, CDR1 is MNHEY and CDR2 is SVGAGI. Trimming pared 10 bases from V and 5 bases from J, leaving 11 bases between. The CDR3 covers 11 residues. The rearrangement joins TRBV6-5 to TRBJ1-2; D may be TRBD1 (6 bases). The receptor was isolated from a girl aged 2 to 10 with Rasmussen encephalitis and intractable seizures. Specimen: peripheral blood, collected at surgery. The DNA of the CDR3 is TGTGCCATAAGGACAGCTTATGGCTACACCTTC. Its translation: CAIRTAYGYTF.